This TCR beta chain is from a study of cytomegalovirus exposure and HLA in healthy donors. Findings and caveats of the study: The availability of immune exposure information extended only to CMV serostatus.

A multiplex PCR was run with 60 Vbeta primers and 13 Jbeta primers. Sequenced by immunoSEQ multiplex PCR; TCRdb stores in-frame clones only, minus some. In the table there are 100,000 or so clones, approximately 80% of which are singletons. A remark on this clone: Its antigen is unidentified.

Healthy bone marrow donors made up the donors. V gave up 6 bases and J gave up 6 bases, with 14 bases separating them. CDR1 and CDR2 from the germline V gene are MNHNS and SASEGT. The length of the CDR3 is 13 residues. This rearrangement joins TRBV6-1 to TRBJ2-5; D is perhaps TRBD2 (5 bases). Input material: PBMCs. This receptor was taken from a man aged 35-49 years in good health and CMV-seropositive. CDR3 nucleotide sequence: TGTGCCAGCAGCACTGACCCGGGAAAGACCCAGTACTTC. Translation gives CASSTDPGKTQYF.